The present entry profiles one T cell receptor beta chain with its context. These data come from a study of T cell changes during pregnancy in multiple sclerosis. CDR3 length: 14 amino acids. Trimming cost V 3 bases and J 2 bases; bases outside gene matches: 4. Germline V gene data show CDR1 as SGDLS and CDR2 as YYNGEE. The assay was immunoSEQ multiplex PCR, and TCRdb's table has in-frame clones only and misses some. The table has approximately 12,000 clones, over 90% seen once. Sequencing was performed on CD4+ T cells from peripheral blood mononuclear cells, taken before pregnancy. The genes are TRBV9 and TRBJ2-5; TRBD2 matches at 7 bases. This receptor was taken from a female donor with multiple sclerosis, enrolled in a pregnancy study. The CDR3 DNA reads TGTGCCAGCAGCGGCGGGGGAGTTCAAGAGACCCAGTACTTC. Protein sequence: CASSGGGVQETQYF.